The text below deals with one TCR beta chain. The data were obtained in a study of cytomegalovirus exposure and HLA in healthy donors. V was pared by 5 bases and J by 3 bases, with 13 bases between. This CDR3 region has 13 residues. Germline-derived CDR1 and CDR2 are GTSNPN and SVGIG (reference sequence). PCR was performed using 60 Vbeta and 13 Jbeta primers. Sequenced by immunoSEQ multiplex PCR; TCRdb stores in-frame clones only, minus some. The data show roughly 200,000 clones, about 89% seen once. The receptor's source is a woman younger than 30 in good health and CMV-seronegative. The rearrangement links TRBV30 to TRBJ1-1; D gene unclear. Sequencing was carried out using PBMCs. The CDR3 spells CAWVGRRDTEAFF. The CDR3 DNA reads TGTGCCTGGGTCGGGAGGAGGGACACTGAAGCTTTCTTT.